This entry lists 23 T cell receptor beta chains sequenced from one sample in a study of cytomegalovirus exposure and HLA in healthy donors. It was with 60 Vbeta and 13 Jbeta primers that the PCR ran. The table came from immunoSEQ multiplex PCR; TCRdb's copy has only in-frame clones and leaves some out. The sample records around 95,000 clones, about 78% being singletons. The sequenced material came from PBMCs. The receptors shown here come from a woman in her 40s in good health and CMV-seropositive.

The table lists this clone with a few counts. The chain combines TRBV7-9 with TRBJ2-7; TRBD1 aligns across 8 bases. Germline V gives CDR1 SEHNR, CDR2 FQNEAQ (reference sequence). The ends lost 6 bases at V and 1 base at J; junction bases unmatched: 2. The CDR3 extends over 13 amino acids. As DNA, the CDR3 is TGTGCCAGCAGGGGGACAGGTTCCTACGAGCAGTACTTC. This codes for CASRGTGSYEQYF.

This chain links TRBV7-9 with TRBJ2-3; TRBD2 aligns across 8 bases. V shed 6 bases, J shed 1 base, and the junction held 6 bases outside the gene matches. The CDR3 is 15 residues long. The V gene's germline CDR1 is SEHNR and CDR2 FQNEAQ (reference sequence). CDR3 coding DNA: TGTGCCAGCAGTCTTAGCGGGATGGGCACAGATACGCAGTATTTT. It is translated as CASSLSGMGTDTQYF.

The rearrangement joins TRBV5-1 to TRBJ2-1, with TRBD2 matching 9 bases. The CDR3 spans 16 residues. Germline values: CDR1 SGHRS, CDR2 YFSETQ. V lost 0 bases and J lost 4; bases outside the gene matches: 5. Written as DNA, the CDR3 is TGCGCCAGCAGCTTGGACGCGGGAGGGCCTTACAATGAGCAGTTCTTC. It encodes CASSLDAGGPYNEQFF.

The chain carries TRBV7-2 and TRBJ2-3; TRBD2 is a possible D gene (5 bases). Trimming shortened V by 6 bases and J by 4 bases, and 11 bases separated the two germline ends. Germline CDR1 SGHTA, CDR2 FQGNSA. CDR3 length: 13 residues. CDR3 nucleotides: TGTGCCAGCAGGCGGGCTCAGGCAGATACGCAGTATTTT. Translation gives CASRRAQADTQYF.

The chain has TRBV5-4 and TRBJ2-7; 8 bases are shared with TRBD1. Trimming removed 5 bases from V and 4 bases from J; junction bases left unmatched: 8. CDR1 and CDR2 from the germline V gene are SGHNT and YYREEE (reference sequence). This CDR3 has 14 amino acids. The CDR3 region is CASSPRDRRYEQYF. The CDR3 DNA is TGTGCCAGCAGTCCCCGGGACAGGAGATACGAGCAGTACTTC. Together with reference TRBV5-4 and TRBJ2-7, the CDR3 gives the full variable domain: ETGVTQSPTHLIKTRGQQVTLRCSSQSGHNTVSWYQQALGQGPQFIFQYYREEENGRGNFPPRFSGLQFPNYSSELNVNALELDDSALYLCASSPRDRRYEQYFGPGTRLTVT.

The chain combines TRBV2 with TRBJ2-5; TRBD2 matches 7 bases. The CDR3 has 12 amino acids. The V segment lost 11 bases and the J segment 5 bases; nucleotides outside the gene matches: 8. CDR1 and CDR2 (germline): SNHLY, FYNNEI. The CDR3, as DNA: TGTGCCTCCACGGGAGGACGGGAGACCCAGTACTTC. Its translation is CASTGGRETQYF.

V is TRBV6-6 and J is TRBJ2-7; D ambiguous. The J call may be faulty, since TRBJ2-5 better matches the DNA end. The CDR3 is made up of 12 amino acids. Germline values: CDR1 MNHNY, CDR2 SVGAGI (reference sequence). The CDR3 sequence: CASNGYGETQYF. CDR3 in DNA: TGTGCCAGCAATGGGTACGGGGAGACCCAGTACTTC.

The genes are TRBV5-4 and TRBJ1-2, with D tentatively TRBD1 (6 bases). Trimming took off 4 bases at V and 4 bases at J, with 17 bases between the two ends. This CDR3 region has 15 residues. The V gene's germline CDR1 is SGHNT and CDR2 YYREEE (reference sequence). In DNA, the CDR3 is TGTGCCAGCAGCGACGGCAAGGGGGGGGGCTATGGCTACACCTTC. Its protein is CASSDGKGGGYGYTF. The full variable domain, its missing parts supplied by reference TRBV5-4 and TRBJ1-2, is ETGVTQSPTHLIKTRGQQVTLRCSSQSGHNTVSWYQQALGQGPQFIFQYYREEENGRGNFPPRFSGLQFPNYSSELNVNALELDDSALYLCASSDGKGGGYGYTFGSGTRLTVV.

The CDR3 DNA sequence: TGTGCCAGCAGCCCTCTTAGGGGTCAGGGTAGCACAGATACGCAGTATTTT. It yields the protein CASSPLRGQGSTDTQYF. The J gene is TRBJ2-3, the V gene TRBV27; tentatively, D is TRBD1 (5 bases). Per germline, CDR1 MNHEY and CDR2 SMNVEV (reference sequence). This CDR3 has 17 amino acids. V lost 6 bases, J lost 0 bases, and 19 bases lay in between.

The chain employs TRBV19 and TRBJ2-7, with a tentative D call TRBD1 (6 bases). Germline values: CDR1 LNHDA, CDR2 SQIVND (reference sequence). The CDR3 contains 14 residues. V dropped 8 bases and J dropped 2 bases, with 16 bases sitting between them. CDR3 bases: TGTGCCAGTTCTTCCGGGACACTAACCTACGAGCAGTACTTC. Protein sequence: CASSSGTLTYEQYF.

The chain links TRBV5-1 to TRBJ2-2, with D perhaps TRBD1 (7 bases). Germline loops: CDR1 SGHRS, CDR2 YFSETQ. V shed 0 bases and J shed 4 bases, with 10 bases lying between them. The CDR3 loop spans 15 amino acids. CDR3 loop: CASSLGQGGTGELFF. CDR3 nucleotide sequence: TGCGCCAGCAGCTTGGGACAGGGAGGCACCGGGGAGCTGTTTTTT.

There are a few counts of this clone. The chain has TRBV4-2 and TRBJ2-3; perhaps TRBD2 as D (5 bases). This CDR3 contains 17 residues. V was trimmed by 1 base and J by 4 bases, leaving 18 bases between them. CDR1 and CDR2 (germline): LGHNA, YNFKEQ. As DNA, the CDR3 is TGTGCCAGCAGCCAAGGATCTTCGGGGTTTGGGGCAGATACGCAGTATTTT. Protein sequence: CASSQGSSGFGADTQYF.

The CDR3 loop is CASSLTGTQETQYF. In DNA, the CDR3 is TGCGCCAGCAGCTTAACAGGGACCCAAGAGACCCAGTACTTC. The chain is built from TRBV5-1 and TRBJ2-5; tentatively, D is TRBD1 (6 bases). From germline, CDR1 is SGHRS and CDR2 YFSETQ. The CDR3 covers 14 residues. V was shortened by 2 bases and J by 1 base, with 9 bases between the two germline ends.

The chain combines TRBV11-3 with TRBJ1-1, with D possibly being TRBD1 (5 bases). The CDR3 totals 12 residues. V dropped 5 bases and J dropped 8 bases, with 12 bases sitting between them. Germline V gene lookup returns CDR1 SGHNT and CDR2 YENEEA. The CDR3 here is CASSTGTPEAFF. The CDR3 region has the DNA TGTGCCAGCAGCACCGGGACTCCGGAAGCTTTCTTT.

V usage is TRBV28 and J usage is TRBJ2-5; the D gene is possibly TRBD1 (7 bases). Germline V gene sequence: CDR1 MDHEN, CDR2 SYDVKM. V was shortened by 8 bases and J by 4 bases, with 20 bases between the two germline ends. There are 15 residues in the CDR3. CDR3 residues: CASGGIRQGGETQYF. Here the CDR3 DNA reads TGTGCCAGCGGGGGGATCCGACAGGGAGGAGAGACCCAGTACTTC.

This rearrangement joins TRBV28 to TRBJ2-7; 11 nucleotides align to TRBD1. Trimming took 7 bases from V and 3 from J; bases not matched to a gene: 5. Looked up from germline, CDR1 is MDHEN and CDR2 is SYDVKM. There are 14 residues in the CDR3. CDR3 protein: CASTTGQGVYEQYF. In DNA form, the CDR3 reads TGTGCCAGCACCACGGGACAGGGGGTCTACGAGCAGTACTTC. Full variable domain (rest looked up from reference TRBV28 and TRBJ2-7): DVKVTQSSRYLVKRTGEKVFLECVQDMDHENMFWYRQDPGLGLRLIYFSYDVKMKEKGDIPEGYSVSREKKERFSLILESASTNQTSMYLCASTTGQGVYEQYFGPGTRLTVT.

V is TRBV28 and J is TRBJ2-1; TRBD1 matches at 7 bases. The trim removed 6 bases at V and 9 bases at J, leaving 11 bases unmatched. Germline V lookup: CDR1 MDHEN, CDR2 SYDVKM. There are 14 residues in the CDR3. CDR3 region: CASSPMTGPGEQFF. The CDR3 DNA follows: TGTGCCAGCAGCCCGATGACAGGGCCGGGTGAGCAGTTCTTC.

This clone was seen just once. This chain uses TRBV19 with TRBJ2-5; 14 nucleotides agree with TRBD2. CDR3 length: 16 residues. Germline V gene lookup returns CDR1 LNHDA and CDR2 SQIVND (reference sequence). The V segment lost 5 bases and the J segment 4 bases; nucleotides outside the gene matches: 6. The CDR3 is CASSFPGLAGVETQYF. The DNA for the CDR3 is TGTGCCAGTAGTTTCCCGGGACTAGCGGGAGTAGAGACCCAGTACTTC. The full variable domain, rest sourced from reference TRBV19 and TRBJ2-5, is DGGITQSPKYLFRKEGQNVTLSCEQNLNHDAMYWYRQDPGQGLRLIYYSQIVNDFQKGDIAEGYSVSREKKESFPLTVTSAQKNPTAFYLCASSFPGLAGVETQYFGPGTRLLVL.

The chain has TRBV9 and TRBJ2-5; D call uncertain. The DNA matches TRBJ2-7 better at its end, which makes the J call doubtful. This CDR3 spans 17 amino acids. Germline V gene data show CDR1 as SGDLS and CDR2 as YYNGEE. The CDR3 nucleotides are TGTGCCAGCAGCGTACCAGAGGCCTCCATCGTTTCCTACGAGCAGTACTTC. It yields the protein CASSVPEASIVSYEQYF.

The chain has TRBV5-4 and TRBJ2-3; TRBD2 agrees at 8 bases. Germline lookup yields CDR1 SGHNT and CDR2 YYREEE (reference sequence). Trimming at V came to 0 bases and at J to 1 base, leaving 1 base not matched to a gene. CDR3 length: 15 amino acids. The CDR3 DNA reads TGTGCCAGCAGCTTGGCGGGAGGGGGCACAGATACGCAGTATTTT. Its protein is CASSLAGGGTDTQYF.

The chain joins TRBV2 to TRBJ2-1; possible D gene TRBD1, 5 bases. Germline lookup yields CDR1 SNHLY and CDR2 FYNNEI. The CDR3 loop spans 12 amino acids. Trimming left V 4 bases short and J 7 bases short, with 8 bases between. This chain's CDR3 is CASSGQLNEQFF. The CDR3 region has the DNA TGTGCCAGCAGTGGACAGTTAAATGAGCAGTTCTTC.

In this sample, this clone turned up once. This sequence joins TRBV10-3 and TRBJ2-7; 9 bases match TRBD2. Per germline, CDR1 ENHRY and CDR2 SYGVKD. This CDR3 is 14 amino acids long. The trim removed 2 bases at V and 9 bases at J, leaving 8 bases unmatched. The DNA of the CDR3 is TGTGCCATCAGTGAGGACGGCGGGAGGGCTACGCAGTACTTC. This codes for CAISEDGGRATQYF.

This clone appeared a few times. J is TRBJ1-5 and V is TRBV19; the D gene is possibly TRBD1 (5 bases). Germline V gene lookup returns CDR1 LNHDA and CDR2 SQIVND (reference sequence). The CDR3 is 13 amino acids. V lost 5 bases to trimming and J lost 5 bases, with 10 bases between them. The chain's CDR3 is CASSLRGDQPQHF. The CDR3 bases are TGTGCCAGTAGTCTGCGGGGGGATCAGCCCCAGCATTTT.